Reported below is one T cell receptor beta chain. Its antigen is unknown. In germline, CDR1 is LNHNV, CDR2 YYDKDF (reference sequence). The ends lost 6 bases at V and 0 bases at J; junction bases unmatched: 5. This CDR3 is 14 amino acids long. The sample belongs to a study of T cell responses to AZD1222 COVID-19 vaccine. Regarding the study as a whole: Vaccine-associated CD4 TCRs ranged over spike, dominating at 160-218 and 743-854. Breadth and depth of Spike-specific TCRs rose after two AZD1222 doses. All repertoire sampling was performed exclusively after the peak T cell response.

Measured with immunoSEQ multiplex PCR; TCRdb has only the in-frame clones, and not every one. The sample carries roughly 150,000 clones, 90% recorded once. This material consisted of peripheral blood, taken 28 days after the second AZD1222 dose. V gene TRBV15 combines with J gene TRBJ2-7, with TRBD2 matching over 7 bases. The clonotype comes from an adult who received the AZD1222 COVID-19 vaccine. This chain's CDR3 is CATRAGGSSYEQYF. CDR3 sequence (DNA): TGTGCCACCAGGGCGGGCGGGAGCTCCTACGAGCAGTACTTC.